This T cell receptor beta chain was found in a study of glioma-infiltrating T cells after dendritic cell vaccination. This clone was seen a single time. Sequenced by immunoSEQ multiplex PCR; TCRdb stores in-frame clones only, minus some. The repertoire has just under 100,000 clones, approximately 80% of them found once; the top ten carry 5.4%. Time point meaning: after dendritic cell vaccination, including at tumor progression/relapse. This specimen was blood, taken after dendritic cell vaccination. This sequence originates from a human donor with glioblastoma.

The CDR3 protein is CASSYSVAGPDTQYF. CDR3 sequence (DNA): TGTGCCAGCAGTTACTCGGTAGCGGGACCAGATACGCAGTATTTT. The rearrangement uses TRBV6-5 and TRBJ2-3, with TRBD2 matching 8 bases. The junction had 3 bases not matched to a gene; V was cut back by 0 bases and J by 4 bases. The length of the CDR3 is 15 residues. CDR1 is MNHEY, CDR2 SVGAGI, per germline.